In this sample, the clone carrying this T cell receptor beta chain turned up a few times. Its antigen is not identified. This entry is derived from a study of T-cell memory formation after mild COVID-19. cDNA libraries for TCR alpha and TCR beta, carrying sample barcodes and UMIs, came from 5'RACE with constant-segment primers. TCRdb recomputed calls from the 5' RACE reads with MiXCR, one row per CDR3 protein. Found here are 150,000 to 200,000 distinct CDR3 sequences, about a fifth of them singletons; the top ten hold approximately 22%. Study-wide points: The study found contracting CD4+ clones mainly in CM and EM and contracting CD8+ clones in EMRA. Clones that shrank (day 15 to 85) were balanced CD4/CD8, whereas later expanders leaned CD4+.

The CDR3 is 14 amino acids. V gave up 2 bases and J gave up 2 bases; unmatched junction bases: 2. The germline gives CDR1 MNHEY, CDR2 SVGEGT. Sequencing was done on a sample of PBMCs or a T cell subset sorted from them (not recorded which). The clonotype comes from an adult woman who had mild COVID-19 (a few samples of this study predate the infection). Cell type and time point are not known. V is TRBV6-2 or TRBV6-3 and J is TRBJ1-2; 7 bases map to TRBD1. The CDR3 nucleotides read TGTGCCAGCAGTTACCTGGACAGGAACTATGGCTACACCTTC. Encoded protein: CASSYLDRNYGYTF.